A single TCR beta chain is shown here with its context. Trimming cost V 0 bases and J 2 bases, with 12 bases left between them. The CDR3 is 15 residues long. CDR1 and CDR2 (germline): SGDLS, YYNGEE. This entry is derived from a study of blood T cell repertoires in COVID-19. Study-wide context: PBMCs, B-cell-depleted T cells, or T cells provided the cDNA or gDNA that made up the material.

The data were produced by immunoSEQ multiplex PCR, yet TCRdb's version contains in-frame clones alone and is incomplete. The table records fewer than 120,000 clones, under 75% of them present only once. The TCR was taken from a woman aged 60-75 years with acute or convalescent COVID-19. This chain joins TRBV9 and TRBJ2-7; D gene ambiguous. The sequencing sample was made of peripheral blood. CDR3 loop: CASSVGAEIAYEQYF. Written as DNA, the CDR3 is TGTGCCAGCAGCGTAGGGGCAGAAATCGCCTACGAGCAGTACTTC.